This paragraph covers one T cell receptor beta chain sequence. These data are taken from a study of cytomegalovirus exposure and HLA in healthy donors. In the PCR, 60 Vbeta and 13 Jbeta primers were used. Assay: immunoSEQ multiplex PCR; the TCRdb copy retains only in-frame clones and omits some. Of over 200,000 clones listed, around 73% are singletons. The sequence was collected from a male donor in good health and CMV-seronegative. Sequenced input: PBMCs.

The CDR3 spells CASSIIVDNEQFF. The CDR3 DNA reads TGTGCCAGCAGCATAATAGTGGACAATGAGCAGTTCTTC. V gene TRBV7-9 combines with J gene TRBJ2-1; the D is unclear. V gave up 5 bases and J gave up 5 bases, with 10 bases separating them. Looked up from germline, CDR1 is SEHNR and CDR2 is FQNEAQ (reference sequence). The CDR3 extends over 13 amino acids.